Sequencing of this T cell receptor (beta chain) was carried out in a study of blood T cell repertoires in COVID-19. At the level of the study: Both acute and convalescent COVID-19 samples were obtained from the United States, Italy and Spain.

Original methodology: Estimation of nucleated cell counts was performed using reference gene primer amplification. Sequencing used immunoSEQ multiplex PCR; TCRdb keeps in-frame clones, though not all of them. The DNA was the basis for D and trimming; V, J and clone size are from that table. The repertoire includes around 230,000 clones, around 90% of them detected once, and under 13% sits in the top ten. Notes on this clone: The junction differs from germline at one of its ends, possibly a read error.

The CDR3 has 13 amino acids. Germline values: CDR1 SGHTA, CDR2 FQGNSA. Across 24 US areas, participants ranged in age from about 18 to 90 years. The chain links TRBV7-2 to TRBJ1-2, with 8 nucleotides matching TRBD1. This TCR derives from a man in his late teens or twenties with acute COVID-19. Material for sequencing was PBMCs or T cells enriched from blood (not recorded which). This CDR3 is CASSLDQGALTYF. CDR3 sequence (DNA): TGTGCCAGCAGCTTAGACCAGGGGGCTTTAACCTACTTC.